This TCR beta chain derives from a study of blood T cell repertoires in COVID-19. Assay used: immunoSEQ multiplex PCR; TCRdb lists only in-frame clones, some missing. The sample consists of approximately 210,000 clones, roughly 85% of them appearing once. V lost 1 base, J lost 7 bases, and 4 bases stayed unmatched. The CDR3 runs 13 residues. CDR1 is LGHDT, CDR2 YNNKEL, per germline (reference sequence). The sequence came from a man aged 25 to 40 who had recovered from COVID-19. The material sequenced was peripheral blood. The rearrangement uses TRBV3-1 (or the pseudogene TRBV3-2) and TRBJ2-7; 7 bases map to TRBD1. In DNA form, the CDR3 reads TGTGCCAGCAGCCAAGTGGGGACAGTTGAGCAGTACTTC. Residues: CASSQVGTVEQYF.